This T cell receptor beta chain stems from a study of T cells in women clearing cervical HPV infection. The study, taken as a whole, reports: Cases and controls were distinguished at AUC 0.65 to 0.85 by richness and V genes. Cases carried less TRBV6-7 than controls: roughly 0.12% versus 0.17%. It is unknown whether associations predate infection; no effector/memory or HPV-specific sorting.

Trimming took off 1 base at V and 3 bases at J, with 8 bases between the two ends. The CDR3 is made up of 14 amino acids. Per the germline V gene, CDR1 is SGHRS and CDR2 is YFSETQ. All participants had a single incident cervical HPV16 infection, and prevalent HPV16 infections were excluded. Note on this clone: Its antigen remains unknown. The observed sequence ends 3 residues before the CDR3 terminus, with the missing tail filled in from the germline J gene.

TCRdb keeps only in-frame clones here, not all; method: immunoSEQ multiplex PCR. This table lists roughly 40,000 clones. The chain has TRBV5-1 and TRBJ2-1; TRBD2 might be the D (6 bases). Sequenced material: blood buffy coat. This sequence was found in a woman aged 18-70 years with a cervical HPV16 infection that either progressed to CIN3+ or cleared (not recorded which). Here the CDR3 reads CASSLLAVYNEQFF. Partial CDR3 DNA: TGCGCCAGCAGCTTGTTAGCGGTCTACAATGAG.